The present T cell receptor beta chain was sequenced within a study of Ad26.COV2.S vaccination and SARS-CoV-2 variants. About the research overall: Recipients of Ad26.COV2.S got it intramuscularly, once or twice 56 days apart.

Treatment meaning: around 19 received Ad26.COV2.S at low or high dose, single or two shots; roughly five received placebo; per-sample allocation not given. Day 63 after the first vaccine or placebo injection was the time point for sampling. At a Boston site, the person donating was an adult of 18-55 years. What was given as vaccine was an Ad26 vector encoding Wuhan-strain SARS-CoV-2 spike. TCRdb's table, derived via immunoSEQ multiplex PCR, lists solely in-frame clones and lacks some. This table has about 480,000 clones, around 85% appearing once. This clone was counted a single time. Germline V gives CDR1 SGHTA, CDR2 FQGNSA. The V gene end was trimmed by 9 bases and the J gene end by 0 bases; junction bases not matched to a gene: 8. The CDR3 is 15 amino acids.

The sequence came from a person aged 18-65 years who received the Ad26.COV2.S COVID-19 vaccine or a placebo. This specimen was peripheral blood, taken in a trial of Ad26.COV2.S vaccine versus placebo. The genes are TRBV7-2 and TRBJ2-4; TRBD2 matches at 7 bases. This chain's CDR3 is CASSRAGVAKNIQYF. CDR3 DNA: TGTGCCAGTTCAAGGGCGGGGGTAGCCAAAAACATTCAGTACTTC.